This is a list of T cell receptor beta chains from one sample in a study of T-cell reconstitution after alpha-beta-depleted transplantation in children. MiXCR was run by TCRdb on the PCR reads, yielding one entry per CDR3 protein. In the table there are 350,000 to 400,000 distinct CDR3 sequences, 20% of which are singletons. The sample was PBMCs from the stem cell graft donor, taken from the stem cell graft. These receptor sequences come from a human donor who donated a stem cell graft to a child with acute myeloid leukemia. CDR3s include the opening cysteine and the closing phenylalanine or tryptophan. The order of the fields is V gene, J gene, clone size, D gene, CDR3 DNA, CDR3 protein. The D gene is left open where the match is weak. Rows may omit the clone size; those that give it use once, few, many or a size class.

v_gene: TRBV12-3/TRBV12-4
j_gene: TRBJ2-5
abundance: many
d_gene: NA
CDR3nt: TGTGCCAGCAGTTTAACAGAGACCCAGTACTTC
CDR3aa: CASSLTETQYF

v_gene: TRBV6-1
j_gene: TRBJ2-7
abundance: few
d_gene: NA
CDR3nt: TGTGCCAGCAGTGCGGCAGTCGACTACGAGCAGTACTTC
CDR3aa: CASSAAVDYEQYF

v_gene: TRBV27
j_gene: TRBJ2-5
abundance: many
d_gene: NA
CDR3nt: TGTGCCAGCAGTTCAGGGGCGTGGGAGACCCAGTACTTC
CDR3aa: CASSSGAWETQYF

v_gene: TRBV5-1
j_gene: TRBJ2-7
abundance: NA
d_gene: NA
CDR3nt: TGCGCCAGCAGCTCCCACAGGAATCGGGACTTTCTATACGAGCAGTACTTC
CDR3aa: CASSSHRNRDFLYEQYF

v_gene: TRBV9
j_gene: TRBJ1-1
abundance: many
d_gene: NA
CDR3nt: TGTGCCAGCAGCGCCCTGGACCAGAACACTGAAGCTTTCTTT
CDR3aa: CASSALDQNTEAFF

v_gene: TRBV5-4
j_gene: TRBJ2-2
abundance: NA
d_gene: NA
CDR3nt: TGTGCCAGCAGGATGACCTACACCGGGGAGCTGTTTTTT
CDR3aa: CASRMTYTGELFF

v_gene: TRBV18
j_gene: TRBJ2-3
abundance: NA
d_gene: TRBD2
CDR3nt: TGTGCCAGCTCACCTCCCGTACAGGGTCGCGGCGGGAGGAACTTCACAGATACGCAGTATTTT
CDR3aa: CASSPPVQGRGGRNFTDTQYF

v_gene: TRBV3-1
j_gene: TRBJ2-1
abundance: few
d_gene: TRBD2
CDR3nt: TGTGCCAGCAGCCAACTAGCGGGAGTAAATGAGCAGTTCTTC
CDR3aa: CASSQLAGVNEQFF

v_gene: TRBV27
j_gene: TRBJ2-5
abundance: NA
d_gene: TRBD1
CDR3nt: TGTGCCAGCAGTCCCCAGACAGGGGAAGAGACCCAGTACTTC
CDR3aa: CASSPQTGEETQYF

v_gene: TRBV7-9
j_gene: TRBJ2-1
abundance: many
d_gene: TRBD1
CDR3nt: TGTGCCAGCAGCGAAAAGACAGGGCTTTCCTACAATGAGCAGTTCTTC
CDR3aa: CASSEKTGLSYNEQFF

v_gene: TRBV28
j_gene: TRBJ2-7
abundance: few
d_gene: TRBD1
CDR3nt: TGTGCCAGCAGTTTAAGTCTGACAGGGGACGAGCAGTACTTC
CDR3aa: CASSLSLTGDEQYF

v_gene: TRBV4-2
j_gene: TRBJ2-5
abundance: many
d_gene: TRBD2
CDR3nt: TGTGCCAGCAGCCAAGATCTTGGACTAGCGGAGGAAGAGACCCAGTACTTC
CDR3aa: CASSQDLGLAEEETQYF

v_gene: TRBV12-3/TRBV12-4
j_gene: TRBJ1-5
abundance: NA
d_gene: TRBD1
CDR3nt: TGTGCCAGCAGCCGTATACAGGGGGATCAGCCCCAGCATTTT
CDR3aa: CASSRIQGDQPQHF

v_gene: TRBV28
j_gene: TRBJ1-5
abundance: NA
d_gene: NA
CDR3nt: TGTGCCAGCAGTTACTTCCAGGGGAATCAGCCCCAGCATTTT
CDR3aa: CASSYFQGNQPQHF